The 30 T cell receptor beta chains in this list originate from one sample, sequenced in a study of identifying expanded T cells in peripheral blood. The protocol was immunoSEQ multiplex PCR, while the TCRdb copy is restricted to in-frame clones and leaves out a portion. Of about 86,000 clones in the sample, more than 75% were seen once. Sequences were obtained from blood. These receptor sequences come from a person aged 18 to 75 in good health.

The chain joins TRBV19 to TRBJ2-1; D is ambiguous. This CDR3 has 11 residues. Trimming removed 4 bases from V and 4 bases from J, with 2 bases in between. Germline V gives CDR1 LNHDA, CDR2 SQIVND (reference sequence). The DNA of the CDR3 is TGTGCCAGTAGTACGTACAATGAGCAGTTCTTC. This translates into CASSTYNEQFF.

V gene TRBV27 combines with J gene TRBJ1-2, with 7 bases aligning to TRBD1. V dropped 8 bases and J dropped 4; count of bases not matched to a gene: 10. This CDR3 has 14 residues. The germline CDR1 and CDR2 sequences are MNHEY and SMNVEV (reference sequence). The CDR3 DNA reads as TGTGCCAGCTCCTATTTAGACAGGGCCTATGGCTACACCTTC. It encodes CASSYLDRAYGYTF.

The CDR3 here is CASSVQGNSGVAFF. CDR3 sequence (DNA): TGTGCCAGCAGTGTACAGGGGAACTCCGGGGTGGCTTTCTTT. V usage is TRBV2 and J usage is TRBJ1-1; 7 bases are shared with TRBD1. V was clipped by 4 bases and J by 11 bases; unmatched bases: 13. The CDR3 extends over 14 amino acids. Germline V gene sequence: CDR1 SNHLY, CDR2 FYNNEI.

CDR3 in DNA: TGTGCCAGCTCACCTCGCCCGGGGGCGGGAGAGACCCAGTACTTC. Translated: CASSPRPGAGETQYF. This chain joins TRBV18 and TRBJ2-5; either TRBD1 or TRBD2 may fit D (6 bases each). The germline CDR1 and CDR2 sequences are KGHSH and LQKENI. This CDR3 region has 15 residues. Between the trimmed V and J ends, which lost 3 bases and 4 bases, there was a span of 15 bases.

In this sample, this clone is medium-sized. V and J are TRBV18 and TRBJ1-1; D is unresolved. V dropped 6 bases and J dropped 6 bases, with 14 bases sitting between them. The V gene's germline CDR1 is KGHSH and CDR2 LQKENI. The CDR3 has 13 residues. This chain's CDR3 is CASSQVDRPEAFF. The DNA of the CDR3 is TGTGCCAGCTCTCAAGTTGATCGTCCTGAAGCTTTCTTT.

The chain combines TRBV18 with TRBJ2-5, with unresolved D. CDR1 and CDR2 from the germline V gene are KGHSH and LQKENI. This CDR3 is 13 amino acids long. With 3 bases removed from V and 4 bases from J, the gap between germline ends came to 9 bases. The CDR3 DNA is TGTGCCAGCTCACCCAGGCAGATAGAGACCCAGTACTTC. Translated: CASSPRQIETQYF.

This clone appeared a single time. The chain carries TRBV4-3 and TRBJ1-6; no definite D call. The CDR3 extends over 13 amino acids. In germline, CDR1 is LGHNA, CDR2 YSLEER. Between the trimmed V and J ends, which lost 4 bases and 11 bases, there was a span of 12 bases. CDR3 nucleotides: TGCGCCAGCAGCCGGGGAAGGGAGGCACCCCTCCACTTT. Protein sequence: CASSRGREAPLHF.

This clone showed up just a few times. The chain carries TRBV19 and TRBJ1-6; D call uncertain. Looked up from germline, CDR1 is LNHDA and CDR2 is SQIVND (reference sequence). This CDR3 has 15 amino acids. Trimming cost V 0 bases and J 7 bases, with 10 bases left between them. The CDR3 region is CASSIDRRANSPLHF. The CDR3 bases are TGTGCCAGTAGTATAGATCGAAGGGCAAATTCACCCCTCCACTTT.

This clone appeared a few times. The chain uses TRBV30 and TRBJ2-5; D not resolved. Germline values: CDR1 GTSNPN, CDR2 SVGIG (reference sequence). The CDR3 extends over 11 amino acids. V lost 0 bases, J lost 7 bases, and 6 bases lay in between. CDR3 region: CAWSVSRTQYF. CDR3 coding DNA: TGTGCCTGGAGTGTTTCGCGGACCCAGTACTTC.

CDR3 nucleotides: TGCGCCAGCAGCTTGGATGGGAGGGGGGCCAGCACAGATACGCAGTATTTT. This translates into CASSLDGRGASTDTQYF. The chain links TRBV5-1 to TRBJ2-3; possible D gene TRBD2, 7 bases. Germline V gene lookup returns CDR1 SGHRS and CDR2 YFSETQ. CDR3 length: 17 amino acids. V was shortened by 0 bases and J by 0 bases, with 14 bases between the two germline ends.

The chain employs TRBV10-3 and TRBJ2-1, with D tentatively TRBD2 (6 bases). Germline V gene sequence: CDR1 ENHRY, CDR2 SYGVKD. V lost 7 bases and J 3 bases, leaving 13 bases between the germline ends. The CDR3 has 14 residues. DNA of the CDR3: TGTGCCATCATGCAGGCGGGATACTACAATGAGCAGTTCTTC. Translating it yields CAIMQAGYYNEQFF.

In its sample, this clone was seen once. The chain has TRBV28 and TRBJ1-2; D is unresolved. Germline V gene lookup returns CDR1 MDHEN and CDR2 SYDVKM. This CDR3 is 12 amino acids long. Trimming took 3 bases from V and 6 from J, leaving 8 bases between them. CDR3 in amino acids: CASSFYPDGYTF. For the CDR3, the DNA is TGTGCCAGCAGTTTTTATCCAGATGGCTACACCTTC.

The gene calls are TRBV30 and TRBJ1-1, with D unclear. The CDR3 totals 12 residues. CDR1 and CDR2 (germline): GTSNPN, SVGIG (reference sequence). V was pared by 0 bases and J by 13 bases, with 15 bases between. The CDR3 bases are TGTGCCTGGAGTGTCGGGCTGCTCCCGGTTTTCTTT. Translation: CAWSVGLLPVFF.

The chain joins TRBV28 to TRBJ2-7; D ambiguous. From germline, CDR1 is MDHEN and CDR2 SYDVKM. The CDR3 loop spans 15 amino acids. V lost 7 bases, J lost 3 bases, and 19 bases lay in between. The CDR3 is CASKTNRGRVYEQYF. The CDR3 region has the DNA TGTGCCAGCAAAACCAACCGCGGCAGAGTCTACGAGCAGTACTTC. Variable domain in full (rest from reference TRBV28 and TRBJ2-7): DVKVTQSSRYLVKRTGEKVFLECVQDMDHENMFWYRQDPGLGLRLIYFSYDVKMKEKGDIPEGYSVSREKKERFSLILESASTNQTSMYLCASKTNRGRVYEQYFGPGTRLTVT.

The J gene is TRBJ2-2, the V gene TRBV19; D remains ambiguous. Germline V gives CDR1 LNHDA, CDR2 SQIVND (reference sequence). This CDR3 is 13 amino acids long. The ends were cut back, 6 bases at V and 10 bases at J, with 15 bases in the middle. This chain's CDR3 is CASRSNPAEELFF. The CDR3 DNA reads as TGTGCCAGTAGAAGTAATCCGGCCGAGGAGCTGTTTTTT.

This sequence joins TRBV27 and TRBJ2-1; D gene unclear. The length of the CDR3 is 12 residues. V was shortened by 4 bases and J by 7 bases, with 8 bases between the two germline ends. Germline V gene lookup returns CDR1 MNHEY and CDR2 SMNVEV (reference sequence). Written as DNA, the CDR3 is TGTGCCAGCAGTTCCTTTTTAAATGAGCAGTTCTTC. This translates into CASSSFLNEQFF.

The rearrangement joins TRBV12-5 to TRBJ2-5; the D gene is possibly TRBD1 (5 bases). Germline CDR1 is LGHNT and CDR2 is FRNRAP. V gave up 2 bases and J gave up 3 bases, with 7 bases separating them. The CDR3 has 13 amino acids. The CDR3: CASGLLGEETQYF. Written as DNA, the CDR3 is TGTGCTAGTGGTTTGCTAGGGGAAGAGACCCAGTACTTC.

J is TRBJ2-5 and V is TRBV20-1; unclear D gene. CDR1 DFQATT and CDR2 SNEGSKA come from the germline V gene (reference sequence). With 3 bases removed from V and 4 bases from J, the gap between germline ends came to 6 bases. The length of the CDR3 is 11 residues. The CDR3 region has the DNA TGCAGTGCTAGTCGGTCAGAGACCCAGTACTTC. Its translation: CSASRSETQYF.

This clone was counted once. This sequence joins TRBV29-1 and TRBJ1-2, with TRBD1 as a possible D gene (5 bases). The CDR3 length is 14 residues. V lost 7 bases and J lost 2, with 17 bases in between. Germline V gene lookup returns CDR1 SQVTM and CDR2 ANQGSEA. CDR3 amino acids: CSADSRAGNYGYTF. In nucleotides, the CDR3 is TGCAGCGCCGACAGTCGCGCGGGGAACTATGGCTACACCTTC.

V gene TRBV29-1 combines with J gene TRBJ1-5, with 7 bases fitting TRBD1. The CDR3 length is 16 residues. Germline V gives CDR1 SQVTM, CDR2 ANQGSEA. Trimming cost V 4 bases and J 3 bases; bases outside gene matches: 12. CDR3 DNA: TGCAGCGTTGTGGCGTCCGCAGGGGGGGTCAATCAGCCCCAGCATTTT. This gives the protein CSVVASAGGVNQPQHF. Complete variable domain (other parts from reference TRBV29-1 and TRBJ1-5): SAVISQKPSRDICQRGTSLTIQCQVDSQVTMMFWYRQQPGQSLTLIATANQGSEATYESGFVIDKFPISRPNLTFSTLTVSNMSPEDSSIYLCSVVASAGGVNQPQHFGDGTRLSIL.

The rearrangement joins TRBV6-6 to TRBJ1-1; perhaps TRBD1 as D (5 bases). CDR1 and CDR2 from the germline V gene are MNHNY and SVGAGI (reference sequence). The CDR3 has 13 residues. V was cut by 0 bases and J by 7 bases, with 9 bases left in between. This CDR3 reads CASSYSRGNEAFF. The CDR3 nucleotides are TGTGCCAGCAGTTACTCGAGGGGAAATGAAGCTTTCTTT.

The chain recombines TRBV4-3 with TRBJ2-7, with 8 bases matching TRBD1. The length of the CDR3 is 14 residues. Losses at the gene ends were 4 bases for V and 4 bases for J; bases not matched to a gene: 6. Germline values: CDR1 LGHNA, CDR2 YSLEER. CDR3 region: CASSRQDRAYEQYF. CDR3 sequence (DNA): TGCGCCAGCAGCCGCCAGGACAGGGCTTACGAGCAGTACTTC.

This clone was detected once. The CDR3 is CASSRAFTYEQYF. The CDR3 DNA reads as TGTGCCAGTAGTAGGGCCTTTACCTACGAGCAGTACTTC. The chain is built from TRBV19 and TRBJ2-7; D unclear. CDR3 size: 13 residues. The ends were cut back, 4 bases at V and 2 bases at J, with 9 bases in the middle. Germline-derived CDR1 and CDR2 are LNHDA and SQIVND (reference sequence).

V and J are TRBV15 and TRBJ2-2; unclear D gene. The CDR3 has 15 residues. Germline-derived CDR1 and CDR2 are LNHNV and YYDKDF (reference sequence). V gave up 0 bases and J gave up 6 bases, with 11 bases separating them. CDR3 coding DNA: TGTGCCACCAGCAGAGATGGGTCGAGATCCGGGGAGCTGTTTTTT. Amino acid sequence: CATSRDGSRSGELFF.

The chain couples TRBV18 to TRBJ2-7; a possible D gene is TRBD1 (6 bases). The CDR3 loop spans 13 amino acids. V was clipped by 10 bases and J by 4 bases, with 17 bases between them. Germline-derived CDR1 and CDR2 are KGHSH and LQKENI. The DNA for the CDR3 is TGTGCCAACTCTCTCATGACAGGTTACGAGCAGTACTTC. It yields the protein CANSLMTGYEQYF.

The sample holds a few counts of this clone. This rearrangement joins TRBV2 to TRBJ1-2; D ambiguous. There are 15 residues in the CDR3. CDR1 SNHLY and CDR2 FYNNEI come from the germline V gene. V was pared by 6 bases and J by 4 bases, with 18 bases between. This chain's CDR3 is CASSDTVTEIYGYTF. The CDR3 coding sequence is TGTGCCAGCAGCGACACTGTCACAGAGATCTATGGCTACACCTTC. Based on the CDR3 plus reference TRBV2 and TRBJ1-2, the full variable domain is EPEVTQTPSHQVTQMGQEVILRCVPISNHLYFYWYRQILGQKVEFLVSFYNNEISEKSEIFDDQFSVERPDGSNFTLKIRSTKLEDSAMYFCASSDTVTEIYGYTFGSGTRLTVV.

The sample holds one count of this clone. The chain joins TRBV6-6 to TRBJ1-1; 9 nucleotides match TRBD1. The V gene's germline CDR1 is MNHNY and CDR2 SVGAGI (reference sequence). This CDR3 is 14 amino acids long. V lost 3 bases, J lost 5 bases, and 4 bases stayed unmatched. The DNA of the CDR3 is TGTGCCAGCAGTTATCGACAGGGGGGGACTGAAGCTTTCTTT. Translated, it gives CASSYRQGGTEAFF.

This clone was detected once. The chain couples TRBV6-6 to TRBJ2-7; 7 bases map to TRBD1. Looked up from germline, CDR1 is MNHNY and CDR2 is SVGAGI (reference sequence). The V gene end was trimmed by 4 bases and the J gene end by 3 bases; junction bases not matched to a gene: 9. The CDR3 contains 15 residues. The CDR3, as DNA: TGTGCCAGCAGTTCCCCCCGACAGGGAGTCTACGAGCAGTACTTC. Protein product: CASSSPRQGVYEQYF.

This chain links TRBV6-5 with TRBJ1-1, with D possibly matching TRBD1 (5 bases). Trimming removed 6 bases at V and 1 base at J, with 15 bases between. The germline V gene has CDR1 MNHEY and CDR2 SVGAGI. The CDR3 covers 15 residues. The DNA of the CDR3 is TGTGCCAGCAGCTACGACAGTCGACCGAACACTGAAGCTTTCTTT. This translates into CASSYDSRPNTEAFF.

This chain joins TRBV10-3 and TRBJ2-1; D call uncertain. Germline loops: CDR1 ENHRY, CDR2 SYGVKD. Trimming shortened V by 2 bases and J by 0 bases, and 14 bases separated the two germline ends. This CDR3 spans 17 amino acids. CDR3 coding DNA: TGTGCCATCAGTGAGCCCACAAAAGGGATCTCCTACAATGAGCAGTTCTTC. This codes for CAISEPTKGISYNEQFF.